The 3 T cell receptor beta chains presented below share a single source sample, sequenced in a study of blood T cells in healthy people across ages. A sample-barcoded 5' primer and a J-beta primer mix were used in a second PCR of roughly 7 to 11 cycles. TCRdb passed the 5' RACE reads through MiXCR, listing each CDR3 protein once. Among 1 million to 1.2 million distinct CDR3 sequences listed, less than 45% were seen once. The sample was blood. The receptors shown here come from a man aged 18 to 30 in good health.

This clonotype was counted a few times. The gene calls are TRBV3-1 and TRBJ2-7, with D possibly matching TRBD1 (6 bases). The J call is uncertain, as TRBJ2-5 better fits the DNA end. This CDR3 has 15 amino acids. Germline V CDR1 and CDR2: LGHDT, YNNKEL (reference sequence). CDR3 amino acids: CASSWIRGFKETQYF. The CDR3 coding sequence is TGTGCCAGCAGCTGGATCAGGGGCTTTAAGGAGACCCAGTACTTC.

The gene calls are TRBV29-1 and TRBJ2-5; D not certain. There are 13 residues in the CDR3. Between the trimmed V and J ends, which lost 5 bases and 2 bases, there was a span of 12 bases. The germline CDR1 and CDR2 sequences are SQVTM and ANQGSEA. Written as DNA, the CDR3 is TGCAGCGTTCCCCCTCGGCCTCAAGAGACCCAGTACTTC. Translation: CSVPPRPQETQYF.

This clonotype was recorded a few times. The chain is built from TRBV7-2 and TRBJ2-2; D unclear. V shed 5 bases and J shed 1 base, with 8 bases lying between them. CDR3 length: 14 amino acids. Germline CDR1 and CDR2: SGHTA and FQGNSA. The CDR3 region has the DNA TGTGCCAGCAGCCCGTGGAGGAACACCGGGGAGCTGTTTTTT. Translating it yields CASSPWRNTGELFF.